This is a list of T cell receptor beta chains from one sample in a study of blood T cell repertoires in COVID-19. Profiled with immunoSEQ multiplex PCR; TCRdb holds only in-frame clones, not every one. The data hold roughly 200,000 clones, with over 80% observed a single time. Source material: peripheral blood. Source of these receptors: a woman aged 40-49 years with COVID-19, enrolled during active disease. The CDR3 runs from the conserved cysteine through the conserved F or W. Each record gives: V gene, clone size, J gene, D gene, CDR3 DNA, CDR3 protein. The D gene is left open where the match is weak. Not all rows give a size; the values are once, few, many and, for expanded clones, a class.

V: TRBV29-1; size: few; J: TRBJ1-2; D: TRBD1; DNA: TGCAGCGTTGTGACAGGGGGACCCCCGGGCACCTTC; CDR3: CSVVTGGPPGTF
V: TRBV28; size: -; J: TRBJ2-5; D: -; DNA: TGTGCCAGCAGGACACCCCAAGAGACCCAGTACTTC; CDR3: CASRTPQETQYF
V: TRBV6-5; size: -; J: TRBJ1-2; D: -; DNA: TGTGCCAGCAATAATGACTATGGCTACACCTTC; CDR3: CASNNDYGYTF
V: TRBV5-1; size: -; J: TRBJ2-2; D: -; DNA: TGCGCCAGCAGCTTGGTTTGGAGCACCGGGGAGCTGTTTTTT; CDR3: CASSLVWSTGELFF
V: TRBV25-1; size: -; J: TRBJ1-2; D: -; DNA: TGTGCCAGCAGTGAAGGCAGCGTCTATGGCTACACCTTC; CDR3: CASSEGSVYGYTF
V: TRBV7-3; size: -; J: TRBJ1-1; D: -; DNA: TGTGCCAGCAGCCGGAGGACAGCTTTGAACACTGAAGCTTTCTTT; CDR3: CASSRRTALNTEAFF
V: TRBV5-4; size: -; J: TRBJ2-4; D: -; DNA: TGTGCCAGCAGCCCAAACGAGAATGCCAAAAACATTCAGTACTTC; CDR3: CASSPNENAKNIQYF
V: TRBV2; size: few; J: TRBJ2-7; D: TRBD1; DNA: TGTGCCAGCAGGGCAGGGACAGGTGGCTCCTACGAGCAGTACTTC; CDR3: CASRAGTGGSYEQYF
V: TRBV11-2; size: -; J: TRBJ1-3; D: -; DNA: TGTGCCAGCAGCCTTGGGGGGGCTAAGGGAAACACCATATATTTT; CDR3: CASSLGGAKGNTIYF
V: TRBV23-1; size: few; J: TRBJ1-2; D: -; DNA: TGCGCCAGCAGCACTCCGGGGGACTCACATGGCTACACCTTC; CDR3: CASSTPGDSHGYTF
V: TRBV25-1; size: -; J: TRBJ1-4; D: -; DNA: TGTGCCAGCAGTGTAGTAGAAAAACTGTTTTTT; CDR3: CASSVVEKLFF
V: TRBV27; size: -; J: TRBJ1-1; D: -; DNA: TGTGCCAGCGGCTTCGGGACTGAAGCTTTCTTT; CDR3: CASGFGTEAFF
V: TRBV6-1; size: -; J: TRBJ1-1; D: -; DNA: TGTGCCAGCAGTGAACGGGAGGAGAACACTGAAGCTTTCTTT; CDR3: CASSEREENTEAFF
V: TRBV5-4; size: -; J: TRBJ1-2; D: -; DNA: TGTGCCAGCAGCTTGGCTGCGCAGGGAGGGGGGTTAGGTGGCTACACCTTC; CDR3: CASSLAAQGGGLGGYTF
V: TRBV27; size: -; J: TRBJ2-1; D: -; DNA: TGTGCCAGCTGGCAGGGGCATGAGCAGTTCTTC; CDR3: CASWQGHEQFF
V: TRBV19; size: -; J: TRBJ2-7; D: TRBD2; DNA: TGTGCCAGTAGTATCCTAGCGGGAGACTACGAGCAGTACTTC; CDR3: CASSILAGDYEQYF
V: TRBV6-5; size: once; J: TRBJ2-5; D: -; DNA: TGTGCCAGCAGTTACCGGACAGCTATCCAAGAGACCCAGTACTTC; CDR3: CASSYRTAIQETQYF
V: TRBV19; size: few; J: TRBJ2-6; D: -; DNA: TGTGCCAGTAGACGAGACTCTCGTCCTGGGGCCAACGTCCTGACTTTC; CDR3: CASRRDSRPGANVLTF
V: TRBV14; size: -; J: TRBJ1-4; D: TRBD1; DNA: TGTGCCAGCAGCCCTTATAGACAGGGAACTAATGAAAAACTGTTTTTT; CDR3: CASSPYRQGTNEKLFF
V: TRBV14; size: -; J: TRBJ1-2; D: TRBD1; DNA: TGTGCCAGCAGCTCCCTCCGGGACAGGGGTTTAGGGCCGGATGGCTACACCTTC; CDR3: CASSSLRDRGLGPDGYTF
V: TRBV27; size: -; J: TRBJ2-7; D: -; DNA: TGTGCCAGCAGCTATATTAAGGGGCACGAGCAGTACTTC; CDR3: CASSYIKGHEQYF
V: TRBV5-1; size: few; J: TRBJ1-1; D: -; DNA: TGCGCCAGCAGCTTGGCCGAGGCAGGGCTATCGAACACTGAAGCTTTCTTT; CDR3: CASSLAEAGLSNTEAFF
V: TRBV19; size: -; J: TRBJ2-7; D: TRBD2; DNA: TGTGCCAGTAGTCCCGGGACTAGCATCTACGAGCAGTACTTC; CDR3: CASSPGTSIYEQYF
V: TRBV4-1; size: -; J: TRBJ1-2; D: TRBD1; DNA: TGCGCCAGCAGCCCCCGGGACAGAGTTAACTATGGCTACACCTTC; CDR3: CASSPRDRVNYGYTF
V: TRBV25-1; size: -; J: TRBJ1-2; D: TRBD1; DNA: TGTGCCAGCAGTGAATTTACCGGGACAGGGAATGGCTACACCTTC; CDR3: CASSEFTGTGNGYTF
V: TRBV6-5; size: few; J: TRBJ1-2; D: -; DNA: TGTGCCAGCAGTTACCGTGGGGCTGACTATGGCTACACCTTC; CDR3: CASSYRGADYGYTF
V: TRBV29-1; size: -; J: TRBJ1-2; D: -; DNA: TGCAGCGTTACGCCTCCCGCGGGTGGCTACACCTTC; CDR3: CSVTPPAGGYTF
V: TRBV11-3; size: -; J: TRBJ2-3; D: TRBD2; DNA: TGTGCCAGCAGCCGTCCCGCAGCGGGACCCATCACAGATACGCAGTATTTT; CDR3: CASSRPAAGPITDTQYF
V: TRBV12-3/TRBV12-4; size: -; J: TRBJ1-5; D: -; DNA: TGTGCCAGCTCACCTGCGGGCGGCCAGCCCCAGCATTTT; CDR3: CASSPAGGQPQHF
V: TRBV29-1; size: -; J: TRBJ2-7; D: -; DNA: TGCAGCGTTGAAGATATAGCCCTCGGGTACGAGCAGTACTTC; CDR3: CSVEDIALGYEQYF
V: TRBV7-9; size: -; J: TRBJ1-1; D: -; DNA: TGTGCCACCACCTCCCCCAGGGGCGAGTCCATGAACACTGAAGCTTTCTTT; CDR3: CATTSPRGESMNTEAFF